The rows below give T cell receptor beta chains drawn from one sample of a study of cytomegalovirus exposure and HLA in healthy donors. The protocol was immunoSEQ multiplex PCR, while the TCRdb copy is restricted to in-frame clones and leaves out a portion. The profile shows some 180,000 clones, 73% of them singletons. Sample: PBMCs. The source of these receptors is a woman in her 30s in good health and CMV-seronegative. Each CDR3 is given with its conserved first and last residue. Each record gives: D gene, J gene, clone size, V gene, CDR3 protein, CDR3 DNA. D genes are given only for firm matches. Clone size is given for some rows only: seen once, a few or many times, or a class if the clone is expanded.

>-|TRBJ1-1|-|TRBV5-4
CASSLVGPGHTEAFF
TGTGCCAGCAGCTTGGTAGGCCCAGGGCATACTGAAGCTTTCTTT
>TRBD1|TRBJ2-2|-|TRBV4-1
CASSHPARGSGELFF
TGCGCCAGCAGCCACCCCGCCAGGGGGTCCGGGGAGCTGTTTTTT
>TRBD2|TRBJ2-7|-|TRBV5-1
CASSRGSSGYYEQYF
TGCGCCAGCAGCCGAGGCTCTAGCGGTTACTACGAGCAGTACTTC
>TRBD1|TRBJ1-4|-|TRBV5-1
CASSWTGGHEKLFF
TGCGCCAGCAGCTGGACAGGGGGCCATGAAAAACTGTTTTTT
>TRBD2|TRBJ2-1|once|TRBV4-3
CASSQDLAAYNEQFF
TGCGCCAGCAGCCAAGACCTAGCGGCCTACAATGAGCAGTTCTTC
>-|TRBJ2-3|-|TRBV5-1
CASSPRTSTDTQYF
TGCGCCAGCAGCCCCAGGACTAGCACAGATACGCAGTATTTT
>-|TRBJ2-5|-|TRBV2
CASRLRWAGRQETQYF
TGTGCCAGCAGGCTTCGATGGGCGGGCCGCCAAGAGACCCAGTACTTC
>-|TRBJ2-7|few|TRBV5-1
CASSPTGTYEQYF
TGCGCCAGCAGCCCAACAGGGACCTACGAGCAGTACTTC
>-|TRBJ1-5|-|TRBV7-6
CASSLGRGGSNQPQHF
TGTGCCAGCAGCTTAGGGCGGGGAGGAAGCAATCAGCCCCAGCATTTT
>-|TRBJ1-1|-|TRBV28
CASIIGGHTEAFF
TGTGCCAGCATAATCGGGGGGCACACTGAAGCTTTCTTT
>TRBD1|TRBJ1-2|once|TRBV30
CAWRPGQGARGYTF
TGTGCCTGGAGGCCGGGACAGGGGGCGCGGGGCTACACCTTC
>TRBD1|TRBJ1-1|-|TRBV5-1
CASSSKQGPRNTEAFF
TGCGCCAGCAGCTCCAAACAGGGGCCCCGGAACACTGAAGCTTTCTTT
>-|TRBJ1-1|-|TRBV15
CATSRWEGGRTEAFF
TGTGCCACCAGCCGGTGGGAGGGAGGGAGAACTGAAGCTTTCTTT
>TRBD2|TRBJ2-1|-|TRBV5-1
CASMVRELAGGNYNEQFF
TGCGCCAGCATGGTCAGGGAACTAGCGGGAGGCAACTACAATGAGCAGTTCTTC